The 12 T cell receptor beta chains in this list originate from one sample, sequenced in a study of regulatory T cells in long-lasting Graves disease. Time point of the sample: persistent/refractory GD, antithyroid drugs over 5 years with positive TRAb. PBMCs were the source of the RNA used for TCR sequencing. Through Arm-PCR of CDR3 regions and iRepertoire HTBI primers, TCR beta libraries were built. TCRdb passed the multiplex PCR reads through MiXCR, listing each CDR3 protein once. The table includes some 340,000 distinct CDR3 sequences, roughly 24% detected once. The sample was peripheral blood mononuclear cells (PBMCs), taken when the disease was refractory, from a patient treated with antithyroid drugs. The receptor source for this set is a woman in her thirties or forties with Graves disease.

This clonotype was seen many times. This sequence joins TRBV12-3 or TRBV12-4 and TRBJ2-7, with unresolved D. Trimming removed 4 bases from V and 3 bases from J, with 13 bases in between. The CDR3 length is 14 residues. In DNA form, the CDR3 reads TGTGCCAGCAGTTCCCGTCACAGCGACTACGAGCAGTACTTC. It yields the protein CASSSRHSDYEQYF.

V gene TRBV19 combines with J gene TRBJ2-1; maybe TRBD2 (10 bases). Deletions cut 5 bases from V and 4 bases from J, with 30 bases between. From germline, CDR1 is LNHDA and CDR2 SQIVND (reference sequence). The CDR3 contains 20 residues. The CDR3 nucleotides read TGTGCCAGTAGTGCCAGGGGACAGGGAGAAGCGGGAGGGGGTTACAATGAGCAGTTCTTC. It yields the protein CASSARGQGEAGGGYNEQFF.

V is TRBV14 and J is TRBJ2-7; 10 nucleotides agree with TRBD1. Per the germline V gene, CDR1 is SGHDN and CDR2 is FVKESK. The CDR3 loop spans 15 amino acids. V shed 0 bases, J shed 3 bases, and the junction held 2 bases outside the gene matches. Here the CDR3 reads CASSQEDRGDYEQYF. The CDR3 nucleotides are TGTGCCAGCAGCCAAGAGGACAGGGGGGACTACGAGCAGTACTTC. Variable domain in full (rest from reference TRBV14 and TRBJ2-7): EAGVTQFPSHSVIEKGQTVTLRCDPISGHDNLYWYRRVMGKEIKFLLHFVKESKQDESGMPNNRFLAERTGGTYSTLKVQPAELEDSGVYFCASSQEDRGDYEQYFGPGTRLTVT.

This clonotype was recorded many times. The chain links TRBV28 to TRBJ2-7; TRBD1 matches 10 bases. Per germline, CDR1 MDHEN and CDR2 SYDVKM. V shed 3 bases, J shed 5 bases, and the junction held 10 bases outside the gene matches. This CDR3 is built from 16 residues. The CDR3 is CASSFSAGTGVHEQYF. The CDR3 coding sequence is TGTGCCAGCAGTTTCTCCGCCGGGACAGGGGTCCACGAGCAGTACTTC.

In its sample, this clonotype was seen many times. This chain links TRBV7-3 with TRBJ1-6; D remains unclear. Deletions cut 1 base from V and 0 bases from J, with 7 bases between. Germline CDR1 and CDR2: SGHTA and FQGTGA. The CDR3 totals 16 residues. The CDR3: CASSLRGNSYNSPLHF. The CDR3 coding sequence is TGTGCCAGCAGCTTAAGAGGCAACTCCTATAATTCACCCCTCCACTTT.

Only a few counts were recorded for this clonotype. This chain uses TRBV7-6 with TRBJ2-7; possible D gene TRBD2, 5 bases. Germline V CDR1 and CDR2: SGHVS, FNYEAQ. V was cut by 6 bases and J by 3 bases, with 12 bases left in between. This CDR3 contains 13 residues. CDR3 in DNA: TGTGCCAGCAGTCCCGGGGTCATCTACGAGCAGTACTTC. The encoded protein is CASSPGVIYEQYF.

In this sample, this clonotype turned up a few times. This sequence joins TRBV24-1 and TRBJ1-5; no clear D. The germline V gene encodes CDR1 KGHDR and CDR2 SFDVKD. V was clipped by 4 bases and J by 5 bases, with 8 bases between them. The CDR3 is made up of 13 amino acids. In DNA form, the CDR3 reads TGTGCCACCAGTGACAAGAATTATCAGCCCCAGCATTTT. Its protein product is CATSDKNYQPQHF.

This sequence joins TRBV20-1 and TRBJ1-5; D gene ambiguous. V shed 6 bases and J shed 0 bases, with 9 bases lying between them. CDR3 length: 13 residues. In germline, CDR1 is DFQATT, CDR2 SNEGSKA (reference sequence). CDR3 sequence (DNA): TGCAGTGCCCCAAGGTATAGCAATCAGCCCCAGCATTTT. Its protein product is CSAPRYSNQPQHF.

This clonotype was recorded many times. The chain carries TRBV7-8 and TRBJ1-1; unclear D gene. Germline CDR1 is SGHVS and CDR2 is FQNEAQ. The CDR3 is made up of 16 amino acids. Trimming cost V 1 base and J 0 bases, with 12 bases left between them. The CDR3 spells CASSLDGVSLNTEAFF. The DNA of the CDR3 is TGTGCCAGCAGCTTAGACGGGGTGTCCCTGAACACTGAAGCTTTCTTT.

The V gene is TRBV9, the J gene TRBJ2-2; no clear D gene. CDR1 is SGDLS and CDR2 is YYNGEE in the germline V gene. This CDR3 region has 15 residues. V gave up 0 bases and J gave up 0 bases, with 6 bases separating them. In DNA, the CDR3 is TGTGCCAGCAGCGTAGACGACGCGAACACCGGGGAGCTGTTTTTT. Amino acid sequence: CASSVDDANTGELFF.

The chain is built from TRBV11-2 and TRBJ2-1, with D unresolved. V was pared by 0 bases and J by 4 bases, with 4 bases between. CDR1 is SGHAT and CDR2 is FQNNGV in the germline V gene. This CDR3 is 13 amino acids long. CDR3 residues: CASSLDLYNEQFF. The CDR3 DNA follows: TGTGCCAGCAGCTTAGATCTGTACAATGAGCAGTTCTTC.

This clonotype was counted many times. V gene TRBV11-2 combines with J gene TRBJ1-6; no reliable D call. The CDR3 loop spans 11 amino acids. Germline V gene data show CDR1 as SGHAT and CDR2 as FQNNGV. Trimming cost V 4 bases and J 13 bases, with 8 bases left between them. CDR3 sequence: CASSSRSPLHF. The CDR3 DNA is TGTGCCAGCAGCTCCCGGAGTCCCCTCCACTTT. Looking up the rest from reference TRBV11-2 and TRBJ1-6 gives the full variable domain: EAGVAQSPRYKIIEKRQSVAFWCNPISGHATLYWYQQILGQGPKLLIQFQNNGVVDDSQLPKDRFSAERLKGVDSTLKIQPAKLEDSAVYLCASSSRSPLHFGNGTRLTVT.